The 15 T cell receptor beta chains in this list originate from one sample, sequenced in a study of T cells in Graves' hyperthyroidism and ophthalmopathy. What was amplified from RNA transcripts were TCR beta CDR3 regions. First-round RT-PCR of the TCR CDR3 relied on the HTBI primer set. One entry per CDR3 protein, called by TCRdb with MiXCR from the multiplex PCR reads. The sample carries around 500,000 distinct CDR3 sequences, about 20% recorded once. The source material was blood. These receptors were collected from a woman in her 70s with Graves' ophthalmopathy.

This clonotype was observed many times. The chain is built from TRBV12-3 or TRBV12-4 and TRBJ2-1; D is undetermined. V gave up 2 bases and J gave up 14 bases, with 7 bases separating them. This CDR3 contains 10 residues. The CDR3 loop is CASSLIEKFF. DNA for the CDR3: TGTGCCAGCAGTTTAATCGAGAAGTTCTTC.

V usage is TRBV7-9 and J usage is TRBJ2-3, with 11 bases aligning to TRBD2. The CDR3 has 17 amino acids. Germline V CDR1 and CDR2: SEHNR, FQNEAQ (reference sequence). J was trimmed by 5 bases and V by 0 bases; bases with no gene match: 7. CDR3 bases: TGTGCCAGCAGCTTAGCGACGGCTAGCGGGAGGTTAGATACGCAGTATTTT. Protein product: CASSLATASGRLDTQYF.

V and J are TRBV3-1 and TRBJ1-1, with 8 bases matching TRBD1. CDR3 size: 18 residues. Germline loops: CDR1 LGHDT, CDR2 YNNKEL (reference sequence). The J segment lost 0 bases and the V segment lost 2 bases, leaving 11 bases of the junction unmatched. The CDR3 DNA is TGTGCCAGCAGCCAAACAGGGGGTCTTCTGTCCATGAACACTGAAGCTTTCTTT. Translating gives CASSQTGGLLSMNTEAFF.

On this clonotype itself: Compared with germline, one end of the junction differs, possibly owing to a read error. CDR3 coding DNA: TGTGCCGGCAGCTTTGGAGAGACCCAGTACTTC. Its protein product is CAGSFGETQYF. This chain uses TRBV11-2 with TRBJ2-5; D gene unclear. This CDR3 spans 11 amino acids. Germline V gene data show CDR1 as SGHAT and CDR2 as FQNNGV.

This clonotype was seen more than once but under ten times. This sequence joins TRBV6-1 and TRBJ2-5; 7 bases fit TRBD2. The J segment lost 5 bases and the V segment lost 5 bases, leaving 8 bases of the junction unmatched. The CDR3 is 14 amino acids. Germline CDR1 MNHNS, CDR2 SASEGT. For the CDR3, the DNA is TGTGCCAGCAGTTCCCCGGGAGGTTCGGAGACCCAGTACTTC. This translates into CASSSPGGSETQYF.

This clonotype was seen repeatedly, ten times or more. The chain joins TRBV7-2 to TRBJ2-7; tentative D call: TRBD2 (5 bases). CDR1 and CDR2 (germline): SGHTA, FQGNSA. This CDR3 contains 14 residues. V lost 1 base and J 2 bases, leaving 9 bases between the germline ends. In DNA form, the CDR3 reads TGTGCCAGCAGCTTAGGAGGGAAGGCCTACGAGCAGTACTTC. Translated, it gives CASSLGGKAYEQYF. Full variable domain (rest looked up from reference TRBV7-2 and TRBJ2-7): GAGVSQSPSNKVTEKGKDVELRCDPISGHTALYWYRQSLGQGLEFLIYFQGNSAPDKSGLPSDRFSAERTGGSVSTLTIQRTQQEDSAVYLCASSLGGKAYEQYFGPGTRLTVT.

The rearrangement joins TRBV5-1 to TRBJ2-1; a weak D match, TRBD2 (6 bases). Germline CDR1 is SGHRS and CDR2 is YFSETQ. V lost 4 bases, J lost 3 bases, and 11 bases lay in between. The CDR3 contains 14 residues. CDR3 in DNA: TGCGCCAGCAGCGCCCCTAGCGTCTACAATGAGCAGTTCTTC. Translation gives CASSAPSVYNEQFF.

As concerns this clonotype: A much more abundant neighbour one base away suggests this may be a read error. The rearrangement uses TRBV19 and TRBJ2-7; D remains unclear. V lost 9 bases, J lost 3 bases, and 15 bases lay in between. Germline-derived CDR1 and CDR2 are LNHDA and SQIVND (reference sequence). The CDR3 has 13 amino acids. The CDR3 nucleotides are TGTGCCAGCAGCCATACGGGCGGCTACGAGCAGTACTTC. Its translation is CASSHTGGYEQYF.

V and J are TRBV5-5 and TRBJ1-3, with 7 bases matching TRBD1. Germline V gene lookup returns CDR1 SGHKS and CDR2 YYEKEE (reference sequence). There are 14 residues in the CDR3. V trimming: 2 bases; J trimming: 4 bases; junction bases outside the gene matches: 3. CDR3 DNA sequence: TGTGCCAGCAGCTTTGGGACAGTAGGAAACACCATATATTTT. It yields the protein CASSFGTVGNTIYF.

This clonotype has just a few counts. The rearrangement uses TRBV6-5 and TRBJ2-3; 11 bases are a match to TRBD2. The CDR3 consists of 16 residues. The germline gives CDR1 MNHEY, CDR2 SVGAGI. The J segment lost 5 bases and the V segment lost 2 bases, leaving 6 bases of the junction unmatched. The DNA for the CDR3 is TGTGCCAGCAGTTACGACCCCGGACTAGCGGGAGATACGCAGTATTTT. It yields the protein CASSYDPGLAGDTQYF.

This clonotype was counted between two and nine times. The rearrangement uses TRBV7-2 and TRBJ1-2, with TRBD1 identical over 7 bases. Germline values: CDR1 SGHTA, CDR2 FQGNSA. This CDR3 contains 14 residues. Losses at the gene ends were 4 bases for V and 0 bases for J; bases not matched to a gene: 2. This chain's CDR3 is CASSSGQSNYGYTF. In nucleotides, the CDR3 is TGTGCCAGCAGCTCGGGACAGTCTAACTATGGCTACACCTTC.

The rearrangement joins TRBV3-1 to TRBJ1-2; 7 bases agree with TRBD1. Germline CDR1 is LGHDT and CDR2 is YNNKEL (reference sequence). The V segment lost 4 bases and the J segment 7 bases; nucleotides outside the gene matches: 15. This CDR3 is built from 16 residues. The CDR3 sequence is CASSPISKGGAGGYTF. In DNA, the CDR3 is TGTGCCAGCAGCCCCATTTCCAAAGGGGGCGCGGGTGGCTACACCTTC.

This chain joins TRBV3-1 and TRBJ1-6, with unresolved D. V shed 0 bases and J shed 10 bases, with 13 bases lying between them. The CDR3 spans 15 residues. Germline assignment: CDR1 LGHDT and CDR2 YNNKEL (reference sequence). The CDR3 DNA is TGTGCCAGCAGCCAAGAGGCGGCTTCGCGGTCACCCCTCCACTTT. This translates into CASSQEAASRSPLHF.

This clonotype has just a few counts. V and J are TRBV20-1 and TRBJ2-7; 12 bases fit TRBD1. V gave up 4 bases and J gave up 2 bases; unmatched junction bases: 6. CDR1 and CDR2 from the germline V gene are DFQATT and SNEGSKA (reference sequence). There are 15 residues in the CDR3. The CDR3, as DNA: TGCAGTGCTATATCCGGGACAGGGGGCACCTACGAGCAGTACTTC. It yields the protein CSAISGTGGTYEQYF.

This clonotype turned up a few times. The chain recombines TRBV28 with TRBJ1-2, with D possibly matching TRBD1 (6 bases). V gave up 6 bases and J gave up 8 bases, with 25 bases separating them. The germline gives CDR1 MDHEN, CDR2 SYDVKM. The CDR3 loop spans 16 amino acids. The CDR3 coding sequence is TGTGCCAGCAGGCCTCCCGCCGCCAGGGGCCCCCGGGGCTACACCTTC. This encodes CASRPPAARGPRGYTF.